Sequencing of this T cell receptor beta chain was carried out in a study of regulatory T cells in long-lasting Graves disease (dated by TCRdb to the early 2020s). For context, the study as a whole: Newly diagnosed Graves' disease patients had taken antithyroid drugs for less than 3 months. The study was registered as a clinical trial and conducted in China. Persistent Graves' disease patients were compared with newly diagnosed Graves' disease patients by peripheral blood TCR sequencing and RNA sequencing. A total of about 33 samples underwent TCR sequencing: about 13 from persistent and roughly 20 from newly diagnosed Graves' disease patients. What the work shows at the level of the full study, not this receptor alone: More public clonotypes were shared among persistent patients (around 2,600) than among newly diagnosed patients (just under 1,000). Sequencing and analysis were restricted to the TCR beta chain. Only peripheral blood was studied, because thyroid tissue, the primary lesion, was inaccessible. The authors acknowledged the small sample size as a limitation that may reduce accuracy. Compared with newly diagnosed patients, persistent Graves' disease patients had lower TCR Shannon entropy and fewer highly expanded clones, which suggests clonal expansion. Persistent disease showed preferential use of TRBV28, TRBJ1-2 and TRBJ2-5, whereas newly diagnosed disease favored TRBV20-1 and TRBJ2-1.

The sample's time point, from its label and the paper: newly diagnosed GD, antithyroid drugs for less than 3 months. For both TCR sequencing and RNA sequencing, RNA was extracted from PBMCs in TRIzol. Graves' disease was diagnosed according to American Thyroid Association guidelines. Patients for the study were recruited at an endocrinology department in Xi'an, China. From each patient, around 9 milliliters of peripheral blood was collected into an EDTA anticoagulant tube. Ficoll Paque Plus density gradient separation was used to isolate PBMCs, and no further T cell sorting was done. An Agilent 2100 Bioanalyzer and agarose gel were used to check RNA quality, while a NanoDrop 2000 measured RNA concentration. In the germline V gene, CDR1 corresponds to MDHEN and CDR2 to SYDVKM. V is cut back by 5 bases and J by 6 bases, with 8 bases in the junction unmatched. Counted from cysteine to phenylalanine, this CDR3 has 17 amino acids. Just CDR3 DNA is preserved here, 51 bases in frame from base 1.

The table lists this clonotype with a count of one. Its antigen specificity is not known. No much larger clonotype is one base removed from it; base qualities were not supplied. One read gives only weak evidence. Library construction relied on multiplex PCR. The sequencing machine was an Illumina HiSeq 4000. iRepertoire HTBI primers and Arm-PCR amplification of CDR3 regions were used to construct TCR beta libraries. Gel purification was performed on PCR products prior to sequencing. As for the authors' bioinformatics: Gene usage analysis of CDR3 amino acid clonotypes used the roughly 60 TRBV and 14 to 15 TRBJ segments found across samples. Filtered high-quality paired reads were merged into contigs using COPE and FqMerger. Contigs were aligned with BLAST to IMGT TRBV, TRBD and TRBJ reference genes, and CDR3 was defined per IMGT. Clonotypes above 0.1% frequency were classified as highly expanded clones. Repertoire diversity was measured by Shannon entropy, and V-J evenness by the Gini coefficient. Public clonotypes were defined as clonotypes shared by more than one individual. TCRdb reworked the public reads: Q25 trimming with fastp, MiXCR clone assembly, productive beta chains retained. Every CDR3 protein is listed once, alongside the most common genes and DNA of its rows. TCRdb's processing, not the authors' own work, is the source of the V and J calls. In this sample the table shows more than 400,000 distinct CDR3 sequences, around 15% of which occur a single time. Roughly 10% of the sample is taken by the ten largest.

This sample was also put to use in a study of T cells in Graves' hyperthyroidism and ophthalmopathy. From that second study: Graves' hyperthyroidism was defined as stable when no progression to ophthalmopathy occurred over 18 months of follow-up. Hyperthyroidism patients were newly diagnosed, with disease duration under 2 months, and aged 18 to 65 years. The study excluded patients with uncontrolled infections, other autoimmune diseases, pregnancy or lactation. Diagnoses were established on the basis of clinical symptoms, serum thyroxine and TRAb, thyroid ultrasound, and orbital computed tomography. The TCR CDR3 was subjected to a first round of RT-PCR using the HTBI primer set and the Qiagen OneStep RT-PCR kit. Blood samples also contained most of the expanded thyroid clonotypes (frequency above 0.001), which suggests that blood repertoires may reflect thyroid immune responses. A model built on a 13 V-J signature distinguished ophthalmopathy from stable hyperthyroidism, reaching roughly 88% sensitivity and about 81% specificity in cross-validation and 80%/75% in testing. During validation, the model predicted progression to ophthalmopathy a median of approximately six months ahead of onset, with 60% to 71% sensitivity and about 72% specificity. To identify TCR V-J signatures that set the groups apart, the researchers used a discovery cohort of more than 95 patients, made up of 40 to 45 with Graves' ophthalmopathy and 57 with stable Graves' hyperthyroidism. Prospective prediction of ophthalmopathy was tested in an independent validation cohort consisting of about 20 hyperthyroidism patients and around 17 patients who later progressed to ophthalmopathy. The 75 to 100 discovery patients were randomly split 7:3 into training and test sets. In addition, the study compared T-cell repertoires in thyroid tissue and in blood from roughly six Graves' hyperthyroidism patients. After sampling, hyperthyroidism patients received methimazole starting at 30 mg daily, and ophthalmopathy patients received high-dose intravenous methylprednisolone. A second multiplex PCR round built the libraries, followed by size selection and purification. The libraries were sequenced on an Illumina HiSeq2000 using paired-end 100 bp reads. SOAPnuke was used to process the raw data, throwing out any read that contained adapters or uncalled bases, had a mean Phred below 15, or lacked an exact constant-primer or identifier match. High-quality paired reads were merged with COPE v1.2.5, and unique nucleotide sequences were defined as clonotypes. Clonotypes were aligned to IMGT TRBV, TRBD and TRBJ reference segments using MiTCR v1.1. Only V-J combinations with frequency above 0.0001, covering about 99% of repertoires, were analysed. The TCS score was defined as F50 (clonal expansion) divided by E x V (chaos), with BLOSUM62-based TCRdist calculated between CDR3 peptides within each V-J. Welch's t-statistics and random forest reduced approximately 520 V-J features to 10 to 15, which were used in a naive Bayes classifier (R e1071). Sample size was not statistically predetermined, and investigators were not blinded to group allocation. The paper describes TCR Vbeta CDR3 sequencing of 140 or so peripheral blood samples, made up of roughly 40 ophthalmopathy patients, roughly 75 hyperthyroidism patients and some 17 progressor patients.

The receptor was derived from a woman in her 30s with Graves disease. Donor details come from another sample of the same person, matched by shared clones. The source material was peripheral blood mononuclear cells (PBMCs), sampled at new diagnosis, from a patient treated with antithyroid drugs. The chain couples TRBV28 to TRBJ2-2; TRBD2 agrees with 14 junctional bases. The CDR3 protein sequence reads: CASSPGLAGVGAGELFF. The base sequence is TGTGCCAGCAGTCCGGGACTAGCGGGAGTCGGTGCCGGGGAGCTGTTTTTT.